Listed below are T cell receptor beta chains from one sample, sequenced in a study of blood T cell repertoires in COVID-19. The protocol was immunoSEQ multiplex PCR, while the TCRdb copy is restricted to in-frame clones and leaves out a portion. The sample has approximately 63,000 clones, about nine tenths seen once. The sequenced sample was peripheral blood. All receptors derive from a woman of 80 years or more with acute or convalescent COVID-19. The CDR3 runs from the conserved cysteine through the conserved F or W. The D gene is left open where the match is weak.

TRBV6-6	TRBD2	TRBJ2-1	CASSYIGTSEMWKFF
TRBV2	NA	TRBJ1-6	CASNYAEGSPLHF
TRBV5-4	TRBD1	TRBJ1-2	CASSLRGTGAGYGYTF
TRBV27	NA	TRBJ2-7	CASSLEWGDSYEQYF
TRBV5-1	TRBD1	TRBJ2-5	CASSLTGAEEETQYF
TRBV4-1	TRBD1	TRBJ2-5	CASSPDRGRLETQYF
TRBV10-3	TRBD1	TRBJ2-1	CAPRQGRVVNEQFF
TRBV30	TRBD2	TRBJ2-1	CAWAWWGGSYNEQFF
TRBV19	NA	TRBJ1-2	CASSPGGGNYGYTF
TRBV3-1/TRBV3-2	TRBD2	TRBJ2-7	CASSQGLASAYEQYF
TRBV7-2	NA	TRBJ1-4	CASAPGGGEKLFF
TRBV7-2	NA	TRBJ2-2	CASSLGSLRANTGELFF
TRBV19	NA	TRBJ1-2	CASSIGRWGRPNYGYTF
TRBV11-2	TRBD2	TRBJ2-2	CASREFSGPNTGELFF
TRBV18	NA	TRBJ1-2	CASSQGENYGYTF
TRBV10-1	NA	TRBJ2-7	CASSEDSTTWQYF
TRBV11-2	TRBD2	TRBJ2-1	CASSSRTRDGVSYNEQFF
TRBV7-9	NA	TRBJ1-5	CASSPLEGTGGVFIQPQHF
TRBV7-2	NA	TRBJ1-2	CASSYNDEGQGGYTF
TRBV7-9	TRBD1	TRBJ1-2	CASSPGQGGGYTF
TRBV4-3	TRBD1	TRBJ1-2	CASSQEVQGAYGYTF
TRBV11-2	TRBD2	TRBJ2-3	CASSRGLAGSDTQYF
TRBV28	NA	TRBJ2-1	CASSLYNEQFF
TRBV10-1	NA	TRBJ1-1	CASSESGRFEAFF
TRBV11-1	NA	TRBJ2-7	CASSSVDRRPYEQYF
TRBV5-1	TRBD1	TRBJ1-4	CASSAQGADEKLFF
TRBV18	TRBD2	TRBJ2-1	CASSPLAGESYNEQFF
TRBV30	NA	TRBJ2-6	CAWSASLKQVGPLSGANVLTF
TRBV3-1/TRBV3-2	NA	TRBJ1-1	CASSQEPGSGTEAFF
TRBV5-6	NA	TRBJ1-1	CASSLSSHGAFF
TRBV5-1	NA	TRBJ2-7	CASSLLGASPNYEQYF